One sample yielded the 32 T cell receptor beta chains listed below, sequenced in a study of CXCR3-negative and CXCR3-positive naive CD8 T cells. These TCRs' antigens remain unknown. Study-wide points: CXCR3-positive naive cells had more hydrophobic TRB CDR3s than CXCR3-negative naive cells.

In preparing the TRB cDNA libraries, 5' RACE with UMI labels was used. TCRdb re-called the 5' RACE reads and catalogs CDR3 proteins one per entry, DNA excluded. This table lists fewer than 90,000 distinct CDR3 sequences. The sample was naive CXCR3+ CD8+ T cells from blood. Subset described: CD45RO-CCR7+CD27+CD95- naive CD8+ T cells expressing CXCR3 (TNR3+). These receptor sequences come from a human donor in good health. Some clones in this sample may be carry-over from other donors' samples.

V and J are TRBV29-1 and TRBJ2-1; TCRdb designates TRBD1, a call that cannot be tested without DNA. CDR1 SQVTM and CDR2 ANQGSEA come from the germline V gene. This CDR3 spans 14 amino acids. The CDR3 loop is CSVESRTVNNEQFF.

This chain joins TRBV29-1 and TRBJ2-1; TCRdb calls TRBD2, which cannot be checked without DNA. The germline V gene has CDR1 SQVTM and CDR2 ANQGSEA. The CDR3 has 15 residues. CDR3 in amino acids: CSVETGTSSYNEQFF.

V is TRBV29-1 and J is TRBJ2-2. The CDR3 extends over 12 amino acids. Germline-derived CDR1 and CDR2 are SQVTM and ANQGSEA. CDR3 amino acids: CSVKGTTGELFF.

This chain uses TRBV27 with TRBJ1-1; the TCRdb D gene call, TRBD1, has no DNA to confirm it. The CDR3 has 14 residues. The germline CDR1 and CDR2 sequences are MNHEY and SMNVEV (reference sequence). The CDR3 loop reads CASSIGTGLTEAFF.

The chain couples TRBV28 to TRBJ2-7; TCRdb designates TRBD1, a call that cannot be tested without DNA. The CDR3 runs to 16 residues. Per germline, CDR1 MDHEN and CDR2 SYDVKM. The CDR3 here is CASSLLTTGSGYGQYF.

V usage is TRBV29-1 and J usage is TRBJ2-1. CDR3 length equals 17 residues. Germline values: CDR1 SQVTM, CDR2 ANQGSEA. CDR3 region: CSVVGRRVLSSYNEQFF.

This chain uses TRBV10-1 with TRBJ1-1; the D gene TCRdb calls, TRBD1, cannot be checked with no DNA. Germline V gene sequence: CDR1 WNHNN, CDR2 SYGVQD (reference sequence). This CDR3 is built from 15 residues. The CDR3 protein is CATSEGQGPNTEAFF.

The chain carries TRBV29-1 and TRBJ2-7; the D call from TCRdb, TRBD1, cannot be confirmed without DNA. CDR1 is SQVTM and CDR2 is ANQGSEA in the germline V gene. This CDR3 region has 14 residues. The CDR3 protein is CSVEVRNRAYEQYF.

The chain links TRBV15 to TRBJ1-2; TCRdb's D call, TRBD1, is unchecked because there is no DNA. Per the germline V gene, CDR1 is LNHNV and CDR2 is YYDKDF (reference sequence). The CDR3 is made up of 17 amino acids. This CDR3 reads CATSREEVGEANYGYTF.

The chain has TRBV11-3 and TRBJ2-6; the TCRdb D gene call, TRBD2, has no DNA to confirm it. Germline assignment: CDR1 SGHNT and CDR2 YENEEA. The CDR3 loop spans 15 amino acids. This CDR3 reads CASSLRASGANVLTF.

The genes are TRBV28 and TRBJ2-1. The CDR3 runs to 12 residues. In germline, CDR1 is MDHEN, CDR2 SYDVKM. CDR3 residues: CASSWWDNEQFF.

The V and J genes are TRBV12-5 and TRBJ2-1; the D call from TCRdb, TRBD1, cannot be confirmed without DNA. The CDR3 length is 18 residues. Germline loops: CDR1 LGHNT, CDR2 FRNRAP. This chain's CDR3 is CASGLVQGAPSSYNEQFF.

V usage is TRBV12-3 or TRBV12-4 and J usage is TRBJ1-5. This CDR3 has 14 residues. The CDR3 spells CASSPGIRNQPQHF.

V gene TRBV2 combines with J gene TRBJ2-3; lacking DNA, the TRBD1 call made by TCRdb goes unchecked. CDR3 length equals 14 residues. Germline CDR1 SNHLY, CDR2 FYNNEI. The CDR3 protein is CASIEGGTSDTQYF.

The chain combines TRBV15 with TRBJ2-2. The CDR3 runs 15 residues. CDR1 is LNHNV and CDR2 is YYDKDF in the germline V gene (reference sequence). CDR3 amino acids: CATSRDWVGSGELFF.

The V call is TRBV4-3, the J call TRBJ2-7. The CDR3 runs to 15 residues. Germline-derived CDR1 and CDR2 are LGHNA and YSLEER. The chain's CDR3 is CASGQEHTSSYEQYF.

The rearrangement uses TRBV12-3 or TRBV12-4 and TRBJ1-1. The CDR3 runs to 15 residues. The CDR3 sequence: CASSAGSAMNTEAFF.

V usage is TRBV11-2 and J usage is TRBJ2-1; TCRdb lists TRBD1, though no DNA is available to test this call. The CDR3 spans 12 residues. Germline V lookup: CDR1 SGHAT, CDR2 FQNNGV. This chain's CDR3 is CASSPGNDEQFF.

This chain joins TRBV3-1 and TRBJ1-2. The CDR3 extends over 16 amino acids. Germline CDR1 and CDR2: LGHDT and YNNKEL (reference sequence). This CDR3 reads CASSPGGPGLSYGYTF.

The chain recombines TRBV6-2 or TRBV6-3 with TRBJ2-1; TCRdb returns TRBD2, unconfirmable since there is no DNA. The germline V gene encodes CDR1 MNHEY and CDR2 SVGEGT. CDR3 length: 18 amino acids. The CDR3 is CASSYSTFTSLDVDEQFF.

The V gene is TRBV4-2, the J gene TRBJ2-1. This CDR3 is built from 13 residues. Looked up from germline, CDR1 is LGHNA and CDR2 is YNFKEQ. CDR3 sequence reads: CASSQDLGDEQFF.

This sequence joins TRBV15 and TRBJ1-2. Looked up from germline, CDR1 is LNHNV and CDR2 is YYDKDF (reference sequence). This CDR3 comprises 11 residues. This CDR3 reads CATSRGSGYTF.

J is TRBJ2-6 and V is TRBV19. The CDR3 totals 16 residues. CDR1 is LNHDA, CDR2 SQIVND, per germline (reference sequence). The CDR3 sequence: CASSRDSSSGANVLTF.

The V gene is TRBV6-5, the J gene TRBJ1-6. In germline, CDR1 is MNHEY, CDR2 SVGAGI. This CDR3 contains 15 residues. CDR3: CASSYEDSYNPPLHF.

The genes are TRBV21-1 and TRBJ2-7; TCRdb outputs TRBD1, but without DNA this stays unchecked. TRBV21-1 is a pseudogene locus. This CDR3 has 15 residues. CDR3 sequence reads: CASSKGTGGDYEQYF.

V is TRBV7-2 and J is TRBJ2-5. Germline lookup yields CDR1 SGHTA and CDR2 FQGNSA. This CDR3 is built from 15 residues. The CDR3 protein is CASSLVDLSQETQYF.

J is TRBJ2-1 and V is TRBV20-1; the TCRdb D gene call, TRBD1, has no DNA to confirm it. Germline V lookup: CDR1 DFQATT, CDR2 SNEGSKA (reference sequence). The CDR3 consists of 15 residues. This CDR3 is CSLNSGESSYNEQFF.

This chain links TRBV6-2 or TRBV6-3 with TRBJ1-1. Germline CDR1 is MNHEY and CDR2 is SVGEGT. The CDR3 extends over 11 amino acids. The CDR3 sequence is CASSYPTEAFF.

The J gene is TRBJ2-7, the V gene TRBV29-1; TCRdb outputs TRBD2, but without DNA this stays unchecked. The CDR3 runs 16 residues. Germline V CDR1 and CDR2: SQVTM, ANQGSEA. CDR3 loop: CSVEASSGGVIYEQYF.

The chain carries TRBV29-1 and TRBJ2-7. CDR1 and CDR2 from the germline V gene are SQVTM and ANQGSEA. This CDR3 region has 12 residues. CDR3 protein: CSVGRPGYEQYF.

V gene TRBV24-1 combines with J gene TRBJ2-1; TCRdb's D call of TRBD2 is untestable without DNA. The germline gives CDR1 KGHDR, CDR2 SFDVKD. The CDR3 is 16 amino acids. This CDR3 reads CATSVGMGGGPNEQFF.

The rearrangement joins TRBV28 to TRBJ1-4; the D gene TCRdb calls, TRBD1, cannot be checked with no DNA. This CDR3 contains 14 residues. Germline V gene lookup returns CDR1 MDHEN and CDR2 SYDVKM. The CDR3 loop reads CASSSDSRNEKLFF.